Included here is one TCR beta chain sequence, with context. What it binds is not known. This sample is part of a study of regulatory T cells in long-lasting Graves disease. General observations from the study: Exclusively peripheral blood, rather than thyroid tissue, was studied. Persistent patients shared some 2,500 public clonotypes among themselves. Newly diagnosed patients shared fewer, at about a thousand.

This CDR3 comprises 15 residues. J lost 4 bases, V lost 5 bases, and 8 bases had no gene match. Time point noted: persistent/refractory GD, antithyroid drugs over 5 years with positive TRAb. Preparation of the TCR library used RNA extracted from PBMCs. To make TCR beta libraries, researchers used iRepertoire HTBI primers and Arm-PCR of CDR3 regions. TCRdb called the multiplex PCR reads again in MiXCR, with one record for every CDR3 protein. The repertoire holds over 650,000 distinct CDR3 sequences, with approximately 29% as singletons. The TCR originated in a female donor with Graves disease. V usage is TRBV12-3 or TRBV12-4 and J usage is TRBJ1-5; 7 bases agree with TRBD1. The sequences come from peripheral blood mononuclear cells (PBMCs), collected when the disease was refractory, from a patient treated with antithyroid drugs. The CDR3 DNA follows: TGTGCCAGCAGTGCAACAGGGGACCGGAATCAGCCCCAGCATTTT. This codes for CASSATGDRNQPQHF.